The 5 T cell receptor beta chains below all came from one sample that was sequenced in a study of blood T cell repertoires in COVID-19. Libraries were prepared by immunoSEQ multiplex PCR; TCRdb keeps only in-frame clonotypes and omits some of them. The sample contains 55,000 to 80,000 clones, approximately 83% of which appear only once. The sequenced sample consisted of peripheral blood. The receptors originated from a human donor in a cohort sampled during active COVID-19.

The chain is built from TRBV5-5 and TRBJ2-2, with TRBD2 matching over 9 bases. CDR1 and CDR2 from the germline V gene are SGHKS and YYEKEE (reference sequence). The CDR3 contains 18 residues. The V segment lost 4 bases and the J segment 5 bases; nucleotides outside the gene matches: 15. The CDR3 nucleotides read TGTGCCAGCAGCATTTCTCGCGGGGGGGCTTTAGAAACCGGGGAGCTGTTTTTT. It translates to CASSISRGGALETGELFF.

The V call is TRBV24-1, the J call TRBJ1-1, with D hard to call. Germline CDR1 reads KGHDR; CDR2 reads SFDVKD. V dropped 5 bases and J dropped 0 bases, with 12 bases sitting between them. CDR3 length equals 15 residues. CDR3 DNA sequence: TGTGCCACCAGTGTCAAGCTCCGATTGAACACTGAAGCTTTCTTT. Protein product: CATSVKLRLNTEAFF.

The rearrangement uses TRBV5-1 and TRBJ2-3; 14 bases agree with TRBD2. The germline V gene has CDR1 SGHRS and CDR2 YFSETQ. The CDR3 is 20 residues long. V gave up 0 bases and J gave up 0 bases; unmatched junction bases: 9. The CDR3 protein is CASSLGSGTSGGSSTDTQYF. The CDR3 region has the DNA TGCGCCAGCAGCTTGGGTTCCGGGACTAGCGGGGGTTCTAGCACAGATACGCAGTATTTT.

This clone was observed a handful of times. This chain connects TRBV4-1 to TRBJ2-7, with D perhaps TRBD2 (6 bases). Germline lookup yields CDR1 MGHRA and CDR2 YSYEKL. The V end lost 1 base, the J end lost 3 bases, and 16 bases lay between the germline ends. The CDR3 contains 16 residues. The CDR3 region has the DNA TGCGCCAGCAGCCAAGTTGGCGGGGAATCGGTCTACGAGCAGTACTTC. Protein product: CASSQVGGESVYEQYF.

The chain links TRBV2 to TRBJ2-1; D uncertain. Germline V lookup: CDR1 SNHLY, CDR2 FYNNEI. The CDR3 covers 15 residues. The V end lost 2 bases, the J end lost 2 bases, and 10 bases lay between the germline ends. CDR3 protein: CASSERGTTYNEQFF. Here the CDR3 DNA reads TGTGCCAGCAGTGAACGCGGAACTACCTACAATGAGCAGTTCTTC.